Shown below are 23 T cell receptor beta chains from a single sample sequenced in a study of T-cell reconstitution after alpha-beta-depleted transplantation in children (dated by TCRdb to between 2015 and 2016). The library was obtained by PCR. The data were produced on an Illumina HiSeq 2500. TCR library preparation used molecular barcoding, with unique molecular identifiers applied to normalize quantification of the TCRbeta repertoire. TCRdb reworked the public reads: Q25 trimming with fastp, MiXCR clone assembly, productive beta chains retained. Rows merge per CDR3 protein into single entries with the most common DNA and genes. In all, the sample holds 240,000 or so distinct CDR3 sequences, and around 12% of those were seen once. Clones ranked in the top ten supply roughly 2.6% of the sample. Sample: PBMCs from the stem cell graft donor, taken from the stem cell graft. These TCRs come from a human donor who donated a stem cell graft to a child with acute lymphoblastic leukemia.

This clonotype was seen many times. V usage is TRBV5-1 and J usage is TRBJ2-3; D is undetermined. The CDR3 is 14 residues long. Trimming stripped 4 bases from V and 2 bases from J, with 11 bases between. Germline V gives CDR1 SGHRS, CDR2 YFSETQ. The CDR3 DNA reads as TGCGCCAGCAGCCCACGACATCTCACAGATACGCAGTATTTT. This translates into CASSPRHLTDTQYF.

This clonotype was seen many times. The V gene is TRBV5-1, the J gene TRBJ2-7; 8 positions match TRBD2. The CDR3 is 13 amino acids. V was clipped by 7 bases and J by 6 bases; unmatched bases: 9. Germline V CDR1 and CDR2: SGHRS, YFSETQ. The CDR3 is CASAGTSSREQYF. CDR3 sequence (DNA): TGCGCCAGCGCTGGGACTAGTTCGCGCGAGCAGTACTTC.

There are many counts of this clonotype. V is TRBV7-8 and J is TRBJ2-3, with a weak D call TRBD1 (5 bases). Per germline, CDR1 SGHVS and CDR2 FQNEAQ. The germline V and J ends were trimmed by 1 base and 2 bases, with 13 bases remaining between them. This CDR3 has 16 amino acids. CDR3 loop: CASSLVVQGTTDTQYF. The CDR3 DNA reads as TGTGCCAGCAGCTTAGTTGTTCAGGGTACCACAGATACGCAGTATTTT.

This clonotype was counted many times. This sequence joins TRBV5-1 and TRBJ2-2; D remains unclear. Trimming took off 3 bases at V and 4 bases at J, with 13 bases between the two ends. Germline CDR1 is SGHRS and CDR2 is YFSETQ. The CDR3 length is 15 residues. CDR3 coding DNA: TGCGCCAGCAGCTATGAAGTAGTGGGCACCGGGGAGCTGTTTTTT. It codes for CASSYEVVGTGELFF.

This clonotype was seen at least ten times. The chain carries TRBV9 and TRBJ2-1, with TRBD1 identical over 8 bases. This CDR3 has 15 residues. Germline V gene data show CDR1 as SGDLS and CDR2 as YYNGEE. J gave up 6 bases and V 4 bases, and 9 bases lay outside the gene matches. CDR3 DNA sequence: TGTGCCAGCAGCCCCCAGGGGGCGCGGAGCAATGAGCAGTTCTTC. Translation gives CASSPQGARSNEQFF.

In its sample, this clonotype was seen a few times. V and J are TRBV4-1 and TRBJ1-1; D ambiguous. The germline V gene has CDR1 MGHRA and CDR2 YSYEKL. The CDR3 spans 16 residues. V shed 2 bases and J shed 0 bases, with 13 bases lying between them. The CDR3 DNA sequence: TGCGCCAGCAGCCAATTAGGTTCCTCCATGAACACTGAAGCTTTCTTT. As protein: CASSQLGSSMNTEAFF.

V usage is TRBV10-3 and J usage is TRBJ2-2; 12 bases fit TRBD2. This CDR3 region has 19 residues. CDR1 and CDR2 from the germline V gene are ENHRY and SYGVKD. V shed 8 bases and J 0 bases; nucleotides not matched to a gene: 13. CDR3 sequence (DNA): TGTGCCATCTGTCCGCACCTAGCGGGGGGGACCGCGAACACCGGGGAGCTGTTTTTT. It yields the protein CAICPHLAGGTANTGELFF.

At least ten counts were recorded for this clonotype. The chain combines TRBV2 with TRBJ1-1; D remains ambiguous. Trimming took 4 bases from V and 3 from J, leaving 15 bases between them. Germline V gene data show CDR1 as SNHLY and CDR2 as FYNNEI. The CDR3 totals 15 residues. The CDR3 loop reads CASSVNRLRDTEAFF. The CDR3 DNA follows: TGTGCCAGCAGTGTCAATCGTCTGAGGGACACTGAAGCTTTCTTT.

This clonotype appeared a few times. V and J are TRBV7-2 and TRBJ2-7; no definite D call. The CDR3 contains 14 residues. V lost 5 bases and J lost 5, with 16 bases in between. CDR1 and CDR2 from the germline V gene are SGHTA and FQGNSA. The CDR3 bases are TGTGCCAGCAGCGCCTCTTTAGTTTTGGACGAGCAGTACTTC. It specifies CASSASLVLDEQYF. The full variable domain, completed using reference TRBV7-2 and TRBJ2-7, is GAGVSQSPSNKVTEKGKDVELRCDPISGHTALYWYRQSLGQGLEFLIYFQGNSAPDKSGLPSDRFSAERTGGSVSTLTIQRTQQEDSAVYLCASSASLVLDEQYFGPGTRLTVT.

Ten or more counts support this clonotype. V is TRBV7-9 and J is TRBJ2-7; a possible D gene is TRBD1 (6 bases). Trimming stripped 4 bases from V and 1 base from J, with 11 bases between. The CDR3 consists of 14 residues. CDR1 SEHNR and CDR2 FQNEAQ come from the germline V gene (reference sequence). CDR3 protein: CASSSTGTSYEQYF. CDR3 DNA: TGTGCCAGCAGCTCTACCGGGACATCCTACGAGCAGTACTTC.

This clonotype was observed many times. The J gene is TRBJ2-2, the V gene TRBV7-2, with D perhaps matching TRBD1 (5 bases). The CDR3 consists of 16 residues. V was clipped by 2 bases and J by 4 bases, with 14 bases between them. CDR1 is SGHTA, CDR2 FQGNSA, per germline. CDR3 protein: CASSLRYRSATGELFF. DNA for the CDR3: TGTGCCAGCAGCTTACGATACAGGTCCGCCACCGGGGAGCTGTTTTTT.

DNA for the CDR3: TGTGCCAGCAGCTCCCAGATCCGGGACAAAGGACAGCCCCAGCATTTT. As protein: CASSSQIRDKGQPQHF. The gene calls are TRBV7-6 and TRBJ1-5; D possibly corresponds to TRBD1 (6 bases). V was trimmed by 4 bases and J by 7 bases, leaving 20 bases between them. The germline CDR1 and CDR2 sequences are SGHVS and FNYEAQ. CDR3 length: 16 residues.

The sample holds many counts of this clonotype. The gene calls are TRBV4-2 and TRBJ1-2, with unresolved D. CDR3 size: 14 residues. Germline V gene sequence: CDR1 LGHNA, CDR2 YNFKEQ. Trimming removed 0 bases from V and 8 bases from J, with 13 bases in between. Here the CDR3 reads CASSQEGRGGGYTF. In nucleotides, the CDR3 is TGTGCCAGCAGCCAAGAAGGCCGCGGAGGCGGCTACACCTTC.

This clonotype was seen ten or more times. DNA for the CDR3: TGTGCCAGCAGCTCTACAGGGACTGAAGCTTTCTTT. Translation gives CASSSTGTEAFF. The chain has TRBV13 and TRBJ1-1; weak D call: TRBD1 (6 bases). The CDR3 has 12 residues. V was shortened by 4 bases and J by 5 bases, with 8 bases between the two germline ends. Germline loops: CDR1 PRHDT, CDR2 FYEKMQ (reference sequence). Variable domain in full (rest from reference TRBV13 and TRBJ1-1): AAGVIQSPRHLIKEKRETATLKCYPIPRHDTVYWYQQGPGQDPQFLISFYEKMQSDKGSIPDRFSAQQFSDYHSELNMSSLELGDSALYFCASSSTGTEAFFGQGTRLTVV.

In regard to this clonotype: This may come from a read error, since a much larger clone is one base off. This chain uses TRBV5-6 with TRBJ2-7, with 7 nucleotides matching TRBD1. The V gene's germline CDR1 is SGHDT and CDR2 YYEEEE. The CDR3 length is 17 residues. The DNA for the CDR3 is TGTGCCATCAGCTTGGACAGGAGTTGGGGGTCCTCCTACGAGCAGTACTTC. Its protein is CAISLDRSWGSSYEQYF.

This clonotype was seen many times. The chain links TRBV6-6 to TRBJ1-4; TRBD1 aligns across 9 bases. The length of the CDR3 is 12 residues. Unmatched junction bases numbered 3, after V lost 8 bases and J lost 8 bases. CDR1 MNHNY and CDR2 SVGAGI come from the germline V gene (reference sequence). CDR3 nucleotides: TGTGCCAGCGGACAGGGGAACGAAAAACTGTTTTTT. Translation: CASGQGNEKLFF.

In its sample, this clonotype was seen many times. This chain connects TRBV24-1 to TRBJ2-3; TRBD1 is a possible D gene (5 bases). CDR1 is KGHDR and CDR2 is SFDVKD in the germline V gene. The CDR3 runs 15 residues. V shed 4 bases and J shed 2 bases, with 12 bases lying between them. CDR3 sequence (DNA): TGTGCCACCAGTGACAGCAGGGTCCTCACAGATACGCAGTATTTT. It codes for CATSDSRVLTDTQYF.

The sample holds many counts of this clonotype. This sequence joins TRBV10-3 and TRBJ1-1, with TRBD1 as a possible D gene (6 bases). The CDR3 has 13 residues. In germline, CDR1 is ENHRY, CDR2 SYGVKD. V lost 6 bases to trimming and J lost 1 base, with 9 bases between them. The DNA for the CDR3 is TGTGCCATCAGACCGGACAGGAACACTGAAGCTTTCTTT. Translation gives CAIRPDRNTEAFF.

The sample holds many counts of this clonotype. CDR3 in DNA: TGCGCCAGCAGCGGCTCGTTTAGCACAGATACGCAGTATTTT. This translates into CASSGSFSTDTQYF. J is TRBJ2-3 and V is TRBV5-1; D call uncertain. This CDR3 comprises 14 residues. Germline CDR1 reads SGHRS; CDR2 reads YFSETQ. The V and J ends lost 4 bases and 0 bases respectively, with 9 bases between them.

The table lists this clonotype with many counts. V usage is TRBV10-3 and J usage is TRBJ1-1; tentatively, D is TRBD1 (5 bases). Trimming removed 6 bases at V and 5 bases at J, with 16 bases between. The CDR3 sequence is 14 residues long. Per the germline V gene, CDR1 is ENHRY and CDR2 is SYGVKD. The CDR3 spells CAISKGGVRTEAFF. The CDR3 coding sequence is TGTGCCATCAGCAAGGGAGGGGTCAGAACTGAAGCTTTCTTT.

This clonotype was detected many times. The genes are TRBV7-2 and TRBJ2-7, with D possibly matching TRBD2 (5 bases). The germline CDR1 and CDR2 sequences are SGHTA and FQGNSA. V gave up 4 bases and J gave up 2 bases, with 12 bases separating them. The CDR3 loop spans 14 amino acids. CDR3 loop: CASSWGDGAYEQYF. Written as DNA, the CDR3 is TGTGCCAGCAGCTGGGGAGACGGTGCCTACGAGCAGTACTTC.

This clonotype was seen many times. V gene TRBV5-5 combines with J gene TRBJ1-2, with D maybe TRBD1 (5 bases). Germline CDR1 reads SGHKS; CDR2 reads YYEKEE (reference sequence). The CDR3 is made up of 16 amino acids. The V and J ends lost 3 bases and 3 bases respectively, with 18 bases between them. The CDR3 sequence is CASSSGGGTIDYGYTF. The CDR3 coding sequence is TGTGCCAGCAGCTCCGGGGGGGGGACCATCGACTATGGCTACACCTTC. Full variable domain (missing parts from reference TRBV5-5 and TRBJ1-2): DAGVTQSPTHLIKTRGQQVTLRCSPISGHKSVSWYQQVLGQGPQFIFQYYEKEERGRGNFPDRFSARQFPNYSSELNVNALLLGDSALYLCASSSGGGTIDYGYTFGSGTRLTVV.

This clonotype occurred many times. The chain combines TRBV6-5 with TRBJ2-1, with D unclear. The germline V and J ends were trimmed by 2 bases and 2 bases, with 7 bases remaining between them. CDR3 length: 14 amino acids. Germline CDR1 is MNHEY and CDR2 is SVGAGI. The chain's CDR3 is CASSYEDPYNEQFF. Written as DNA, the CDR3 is TGTGCCAGCAGTTACGAAGATCCCTACAATGAGCAGTTCTTC.